Each of the 10 T cell receptor beta chains below was sequenced from the same sample in a study of blood T cell repertoires in COVID-19. The method was immunoSEQ multiplex PCR; TCRdb's version includes in-frame clones alone and lacks a portion of them. The sample has 180,000 or so clones, around 80% seen once. Input material: PBMCs or T cells enriched from blood (not recorded which). These receptors were collected from a man over 45 who had recovered from COVID-19.

Concerning this clone: The junction shows a germline mismatch at one end, possibly a read error. J is TRBJ1-1 and V is TRBV6-5; TRBD1 agrees at 8 bases. This CDR3 has 15 amino acids. The germline V gene encodes CDR1 MNHEY and CDR2 SVGAGI. The CDR3 protein is CASSYSGQVNAEAFF. DNA of the CDR3: TGTGCCAGCAGTTACTCGGGACAGGTGAACGCTGAAGCTTTCTTT.

J is TRBJ1-4 and V is TRBV14; 8 bases map to TRBD1. Germline CDR1 is SGHDN and CDR2 is FVKESK. V shed 4 bases, J shed 8 bases, and the junction held 9 bases outside the gene matches. This CDR3 is built from 15 residues. The chain's CDR3 is CASSPSWTGREKLFF. The CDR3, as DNA: TGTGCCAGCAGCCCGTCTTGGACAGGGAGGGAAAAACTGTTTTTT.

V usage is TRBV30 and J usage is TRBJ1-3; maybe TRBD1 (5 bases). The CDR3 has 16 residues. Trimming removed 0 bases at V and 4 bases at J, with 16 bases between. CDR1 GTSNPN and CDR2 SVGIG come from the germline V gene (reference sequence). CDR3 bases: TGTGCCTGGAGTGTACGGGGGGGACGAGTAGGAAACACCATATATTTT. This translates into CAWSVRGGRVGNTIYF.

The rearrangement uses TRBV9 and TRBJ1-4, with TRBD1 matching over 9 bases. CDR3 size: 17 residues. Germline V gene lookup returns CDR1 SGDLS and CDR2 YYNGEE. J gave up 3 bases and V 3 bases, and 9 bases lay outside the gene matches. DNA for the CDR3: TGTGCCAGCAGCGCAGGACAGGGGCCGCCTTCTAATGAAAAACTGTTTTTT. Amino acids: CASSAGQGPPSNEKLFF.

The chain combines TRBV7-2 with TRBJ2-5, with TRBD1 identical over 7 bases. Germline V gives CDR1 SGHTA, CDR2 FQGNSA. The CDR3 extends over 15 amino acids. V was pared by 5 bases and J by 2 bases, with 8 bases of the junction left unmatched. For the CDR3, the DNA is TGTGCCAGCAGCCTCCTAGGGGGCGGGCAAGAGACCCAGTACTTC. Translated, it gives CASSLLGGGQETQYF.

The chain is built from TRBV18 and TRBJ1-3, with a possible D match to TRBD1 (5 bases). CDR3 length: 13 amino acids. Trimming pared 0 bases from V and 8 bases from J, leaving 8 bases between. Germline assignment: CDR1 KGHSH and CDR2 LQKENI. This CDR3 reads CASSPPGVDTIYF. The CDR3 region has the DNA TGTGCCAGCTCACCACCAGGGGTCGACACCATATATTTT.

The rearrangement links TRBV6-4 to TRBJ1-1, with 8 bases that match TRBD1. Germline V lookup: CDR1 MRHNA, CDR2 SNTAGT. J gave up 4 bases and V 6 bases, and 10 bases lay outside the gene matches. The CDR3 has 15 residues. DNA for the CDR3: TGTGCCAGCAGCCAAAGGGGCCAGGGGGCCACTGAAGCTTTCTTT. This sequence encodes CASSQRGQGATEAFF.

This chain links TRBV14 with TRBJ2-2; D is ambiguous. The V gene lost 5 bases and the J gene lost 7 bases, with 8 bases spanning the gap. The length of the CDR3 is 12 residues. Germline assignment: CDR1 SGHDN and CDR2 FVKESK. Here the CDR3 reads CASSFRSGELFF. Here the CDR3 DNA reads TGTGCCAGCAGCTTCAGAAGCGGGGAGCTGTTTTTT.

J is TRBJ1-2 and V is TRBV2; 7 nucleotides match TRBD1. V lost 1 base, J lost 7 bases, and 9 bases stayed unmatched. The length of the CDR3 is 15 residues. Germline V gene lookup returns CDR1 SNHLY and CDR2 FYNNEI. CDR3 DNA: TGTGCCAGCAGTGAAGTTAGACAGGGTTTCTTTGGCTACACCTTC. Translated: CASSEVRQGFFGYTF. The full variable domain, its missing parts supplied by reference TRBV2 and TRBJ1-2, is EPEVTQTPSHQVTQMGQEVILRCVPISNHLYFYWYRQILGQKVEFLVSFYNNEISEKSEIFDDQFSVERPDGSNFTLKIRSTKLEDSAMYFCASSEVRQGFFGYTFGSGTRLTVV.

This chain links TRBV28 with TRBJ2-2, with D maybe TRBD1 (7 bases). Germline V CDR1 and CDR2: MDHEN, SYDVKM. The CDR3 contains 15 residues. The V end was cut by 6 bases, the J end by 2 bases, with 13 bases between. CDR3 DNA sequence: TGTGCCAGCAGAGGGGGGACAGCAAACACCGGGGAGCTGTTTTTT. It yields the protein CASRGGTANTGELFF. The full variable domain, its missing parts supplied by reference TRBV28 and TRBJ2-2, is DVKVTQSSRYLVKRTGEKVFLECVQDMDHENMFWYRQDPGLGLRLIYFSYDVKMKEKGDIPEGYSVSREKKERFSLILESASTNQTSMYLCASRGGTANTGELFFGEGSRLTVL.